The rows below give T cell receptor beta chains drawn from one sample of a study of CD8 T cells in ankylosing spondylitis. One entry per CDR3 protein results from TCRdb running MiXCR on the 5' RACE reads. Among around 230,000 distinct CDR3 sequences, less than 10% were seen once, and the ten largest hold almost 7%. Sequencing was performed on blood, either unsorted or a sorted T cell fraction (not recorded which). The source of these receptors is a male donor with ankylosing spondylitis or in good health (not recorded which). The conserved cysteine and the conserved F or W are not part of the CDR3 here. The order of the fields is CDR3 protein, D gene, J gene, CDR3 length, V gene. A D gene is named only where the DNA matches it firmly.

ASSVPGLAGGNEQF TRBD2 TRBJ2-1 14 TRBV18
ASSPYGTEAF NA TRBJ1-1 10 TRBV11-2
ASSFGLAGGVDTQY TRBD2 TRBJ2-3 14 TRBV5-1
ASSLGGTSGTDTQY TRBD2 TRBJ2-3 14 TRBV5-1
ASSQTLTGTDTQY NA TRBJ2-3 13 TRBV3-1
ASSFFLTGKEQY NA TRBJ2-7 12 TRBV7-2
ASSSAPGPPRAF NA TRBJ1-1 12 TRBV27
SAGHSGVEETQY NA TRBJ2-5 12 TRBV20-1
SASLAGGQDTQY TRBD2 TRBJ2-3 12 TRBV20-1
SARRLAGNHEQF TRBD2 TRBJ2-1 12 TRBV20-1
ASGLGLWVLT NA TRBJ2-6 10 TRBV12-5
ASSPRQGGNEKLF TRBD1 TRBJ1-4 13 TRBV27
ASSLDRTSVTGELF TRBD2 TRBJ2-2 14 TRBV7-2
ASSLGTEDTQY NA TRBJ2-3 11 TRBV5-1
ASRTGTENEQY NA TRBJ2-7 11 TRBV7-9
ASSLAVDATGSYEQY NA TRBJ2-7 15 TRBV5-1
ASSRTGTQETQY NA TRBJ2-5 12 TRBV21-1
ASSPGQGAHEQF TRBD1 TRBJ2-1 12 TRBV12-3/TRBV12-4
SASPQGNSPLH NA TRBJ1-6 11 TRBV20-1
ASRRRQSANEKLF NA TRBJ1-4 13 TRBV12-3/TRBV12-4
ASSSESGLAYEQY TRBD2 TRBJ2-7 13 TRBV7-9
AVGDSYEQY NA TRBJ2-7 9 TRBV30
ASSLDAVYEQY NA TRBJ2-7 11 TRBV12-3/TRBV12-4
ASSPAGTGGEKLF TRBD1 TRBJ1-4 13 TRBV5-1
SVEGHINEQF NA TRBJ2-1 10 TRBV29-1
SAIRTSETYNEQF TRBD2 TRBJ2-1 13 TRBV20-1
ASSWSRSGRGYEQF TRBD2 TRBJ2-1 14 TRBV5-1
ASSSGQGNYEQY TRBD1 TRBJ2-7 12 TRBV7-9
ASSQGLADGTDTQY TRBD2 TRBJ2-3 14 TRBV5-1
ASSYSRRYTEAF NA TRBJ1-1 12 TRBV6-5
ASSKGYNSPLH NA TRBJ1-6 11 TRBV9
ASSQDGRSSYNSPLH NA TRBJ1-6 15 TRBV4-3
SVSTVNTGELF NA TRBJ2-2 11 TRBV29-1
SASQTGNYGYT TRBD1 TRBJ1-2 11 TRBV20-1
ASSLRRIAKTF NA TRBJ1-1 11 TRBV12-3/TRBV12-4
SANAGTSGSLDTQY TRBD2 TRBJ2-3 14 TRBV20-1
SASDTYEQY NA TRBJ2-7 9 TRBV20-1
ASSNRQGADGYT TRBD1 TRBJ1-2 12 TRBV19
SVEIAGGVYEQY TRBD2 TRBJ2-7 12 TRBV29-1
ASSIEVNYEQY NA TRBJ2-7 11 TRBV19
AWSQAGDEQF NA TRBJ2-1 10 TRBV30
ASSSTWEEGETDTQY NA TRBJ2-3 15 TRBV7-9
ASSSYGNTEAF NA TRBJ1-1 11 TRBV7-9
ARRQAGAAMNTEAF NA TRBJ1-1 14 TRBV30
ASSQGGLLSYEQY NA TRBJ2-7 13 TRBV4-3
ASSQPGSGGKTNTGELF TRBD2 TRBJ2-2 17 TRBV4-2
ASSYGINGREQF NA TRBJ2-1 12 TRBV7-9
ASRNNPQSNQPQH NA TRBJ1-5 13 TRBV6-1
ASSVDSRADTQY NA TRBJ2-3 12 TRBV9
ASSRFSRRELF NA TRBJ2-2 11 TRBV27
ASSLVETLGSQY NA TRBJ2-5 12 TRBV7-2
SASERTPLYGYT NA TRBJ1-2 12 TRBV20-1
ASSPRQDSNTGELF NA TRBJ2-2 14 TRBV5-4
ASRNGGTPETQY NA TRBJ2-5 12 TRBV12-3/TRBV12-4
ASSPARTYRDFGYT NA TRBJ1-2 14 TRBV12-3/TRBV12-4
ASSLDRVNTEAF TRBD1 TRBJ1-1 12 TRBV28
ASSLFGGTSYNEQF NA TRBJ2-1 14 TRBV5-5